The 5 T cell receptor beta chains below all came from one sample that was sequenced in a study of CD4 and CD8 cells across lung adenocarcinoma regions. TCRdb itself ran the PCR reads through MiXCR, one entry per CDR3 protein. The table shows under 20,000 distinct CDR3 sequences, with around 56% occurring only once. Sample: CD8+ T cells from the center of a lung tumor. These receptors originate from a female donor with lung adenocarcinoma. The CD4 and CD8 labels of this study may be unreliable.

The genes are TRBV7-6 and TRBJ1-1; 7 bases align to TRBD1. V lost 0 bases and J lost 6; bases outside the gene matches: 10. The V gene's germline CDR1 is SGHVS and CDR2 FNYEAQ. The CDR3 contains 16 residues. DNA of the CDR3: TGTGCCAGCAGCTTAGCGCTCACCGGGACAGAGGCTGAAGCTTTCTTT. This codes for CASSLALTGTEAEAFF.

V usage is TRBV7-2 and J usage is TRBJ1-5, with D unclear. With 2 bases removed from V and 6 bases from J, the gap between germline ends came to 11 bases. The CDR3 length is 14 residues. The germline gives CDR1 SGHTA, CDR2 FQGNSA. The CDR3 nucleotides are TGTGCCAGCAGCTTATACGGGGAACGTCAGCCCCAGCATTTT. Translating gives CASSLYGERQPQHF.

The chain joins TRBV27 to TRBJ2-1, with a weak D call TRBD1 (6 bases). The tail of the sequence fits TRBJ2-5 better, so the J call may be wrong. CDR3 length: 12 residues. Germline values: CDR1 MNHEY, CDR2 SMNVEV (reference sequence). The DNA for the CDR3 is TGTGCCAGTAGGACAGCCGCGGGGACCCAGTACTTC. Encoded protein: CASRTAAGTQYF.

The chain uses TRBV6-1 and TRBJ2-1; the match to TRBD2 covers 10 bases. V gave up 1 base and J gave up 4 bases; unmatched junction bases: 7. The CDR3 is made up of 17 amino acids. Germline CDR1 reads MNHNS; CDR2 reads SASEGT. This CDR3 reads CASSEGLAGGFYNEQFF. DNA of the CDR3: TGTGCCAGCAGTGAAGGTTTAGCGGGGGGTTTTTACAATGAGCAGTTCTTC.

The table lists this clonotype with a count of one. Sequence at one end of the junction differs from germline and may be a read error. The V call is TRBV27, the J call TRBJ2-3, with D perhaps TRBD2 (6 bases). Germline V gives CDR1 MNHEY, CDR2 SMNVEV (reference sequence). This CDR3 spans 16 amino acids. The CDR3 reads CACAGWRGTGTETQYF. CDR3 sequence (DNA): TGTGCCTGCGCGGGTTGGCGGGGCACTGGCACAGAGACGCAGTACTTT.